The rows below give T cell receptor beta chains drawn from one sample of a study of identical twins. One entry per CDR3 protein, called by TCRdb with MiXCR from the 5' RACE reads. The sample yields a few hundred thousand distinct CDR3 sequences, about 16% seen once. This same sample was also part of a study on yellow fever vaccine responses in identical twins.

Sample: CD4+ T cells sorted from blood. The receptors stem from a woman between 18 and 30 years old in good health. Each CDR3 is given with its conserved first and last residue.

len: 13
v_gene: TRBV12-3/TRBV12-4
CDR3aa: CASRATGRTEAFF

len: 15
v_gene: TRBV3-1
CDR3aa: CASSPQAGATGELFF

len: 15
v_gene: TRBV5-1
CDR3aa: CASSRPSTASDTQYF

len: 13
v_gene: TRBV4-2
CDR3aa: CASSQEFMEKLFF

len: 18
v_gene: TRBV29-1
CDR3aa: CSVEVGQGVRPTYNEQFF

len: 16
v_gene: TRBV7-6
CDR3aa: CASSLRGPATNEKLFF

len: 12
v_gene: TRBV24-1
CDR3aa: CATSGNRGSYTF

len: 15
v_gene: TRBV3-1
CDR3aa: CASSQAQGLQETQYF

len: 15
v_gene: TRBV29-1
CDR3aa: CSVVNTGLGGYEQYF

len: 14
v_gene: TRBV3-1
CDR3aa: CASTPGLNNSPLHF

len: 15
v_gene: TRBV12-3/TRBV12-4
CDR3aa: CASSQTAGRTDTQYF

len: 14
v_gene: TRBV3-1
CDR3aa: CASSQGGAGNEQFF

len: 12
v_gene: TRBV2
CDR3aa: CASTTSADTQYF

len: 18
v_gene: TRBV3-1
CDR3aa: CASSQDGVRAAIKETQYF

len: 15
v_gene: TRBV7-8
CDR3aa: CASSLVVGQGFGYTF

len: 16
v_gene: TRBV12-3/TRBV12-4
CDR3aa: CASSLLAGQANGELFF

len: 12
v_gene: TRBV7-2
CDR3aa: CASEDSTDTQYF

len: 13
v_gene: TRBV28
CDR3aa: CASSPPLGTEQYF

len: 13
v_gene: TRBV11-2
CDR3aa: CASSSRTIETQYF

len: 17
v_gene: TRBV19
CDR3aa: CASSIASKLAGGSEQFF

len: 14
v_gene: TRBV7-9
CDR3aa: CASSPAGVSYEQYF

len: 15
v_gene: TRBV28
CDR3aa: CASSETSGSNNEQFF

len: 16
v_gene: TRBV7-8
CDR3aa: CASSPFGGVSTDTQYF

len: 11
v_gene: TRBV29-1
CDR3aa: CSVAPNNEQFF

len: 15
v_gene: TRBV5-1
CDR3aa: CASLPGGSGANVLTF

len: 16
v_gene: TRBV20-1
CDR3aa: CSARPTPGTSGQPQHF

len: 13
v_gene: TRBV27
CDR3aa: CASSFREKGELFF

len: 14
v_gene: TRBV20-1
CDR3aa: CSARNSSAQETQYF

len: 16
v_gene: TRBV20-1
CDR3aa: CSARERRAPHTDTQYF

len: 17
v_gene: TRBV28
CDR3aa: CASSFPRRDRGLYEQYF

len: 15
v_gene: TRBV19
CDR3aa: CASSTDRFPNEKLFF